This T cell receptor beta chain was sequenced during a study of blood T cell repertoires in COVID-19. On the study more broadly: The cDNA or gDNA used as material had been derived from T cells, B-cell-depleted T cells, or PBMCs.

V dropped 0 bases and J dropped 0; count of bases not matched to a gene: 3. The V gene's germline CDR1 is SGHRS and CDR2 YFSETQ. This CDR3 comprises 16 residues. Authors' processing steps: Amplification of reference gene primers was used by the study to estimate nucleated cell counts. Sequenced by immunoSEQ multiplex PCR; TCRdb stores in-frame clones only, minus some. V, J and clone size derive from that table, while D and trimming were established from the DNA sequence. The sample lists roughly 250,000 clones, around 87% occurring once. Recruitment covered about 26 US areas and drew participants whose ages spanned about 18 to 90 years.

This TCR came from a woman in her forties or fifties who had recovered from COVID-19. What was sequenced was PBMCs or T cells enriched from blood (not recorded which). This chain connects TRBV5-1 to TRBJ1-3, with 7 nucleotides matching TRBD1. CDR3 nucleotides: TGCGCCAGCAGCTTGGCTGACAGGGACTCTGGAAACACCATATATTTT. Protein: CASSLADRDSGNTIYF.